The 15 T cell receptor beta chains below come from one sample, sequenced in a study of blood T cell repertoires in COVID-19 (dated by TCRdb to about 2020). The library was produced with the immunoSEQ multiplex PCR assay. TCRdb holds this immuneACCESS table with in-frame rearrangements only. Some clones are missing; in checked studies, unresolved V genes explain under half, and the rest has no known cause. This sample gives 200,000 to 250,000 clones in total; approximately 80% of them show up just once. Clones ranked in the top ten supply 6% to 9.5% of the sample. What was sequenced was peripheral blood. The receptors were gathered from a woman between 45 and 60 years old with acute or convalescent COVID-19.

The V and J genes are TRBV19 and TRBJ2-3; a possible D gene is TRBD1 (6 bases). From germline, CDR1 is LNHDA and CDR2 SQIVND (reference sequence). V was pared by 3 bases and J by 0 bases, with 10 bases between. The CDR3 has 15 residues. DNA for the CDR3: TGTGCCAGTAGTATCACAGGGCTGAGCACAGATACGCAGTATTTT. Its translation: CASSITGLSTDTQYF.

The rearrangement joins TRBV4-1 to TRBJ2-5, with 8 bases that match TRBD1. Trimming at V came to 3 bases and at J to 4 bases, leaving 4 bases not matched to a gene. Germline V gene data show CDR1 as MGHRA and CDR2 as YSYEKL. CDR3 length: 14 residues. CDR3 nucleotide sequence: TGCGCCAGCAGCCATTCAGGGGGCCGAGAGACCCAGTACTTC. This gives the protein CASSHSGGRETQYF.

The CDR3 sequence is CASSEDPGNQPQHF. The CDR3 DNA sequence: TGTGCCAGCAGTGAAGATCCAGGGAATCAGCCCCAGCATTTT. The chain uses TRBV6-1 and TRBJ1-5; a possible D gene is TRBD1 (5 bases). V lost 1 base to trimming and J lost 4 bases, with 8 bases between them. Germline CDR1 MNHNS, CDR2 SASEGT. This CDR3 contains 14 residues.

The chain uses TRBV4-1 and TRBJ1-6; 7 nucleotides agree with TRBD1. This CDR3 region has 16 residues. Trimming cost V 3 bases and J 0 bases; bases outside gene matches: 2. Germline loops: CDR1 MGHRA, CDR2 YSYEKL. The CDR3 region has the DNA TGCGCCAGCAGCCATCCAGGGGGCTCCTATAATTCACCCCTCCACTTT. It specifies CASSHPGGSYNSPLHF.

This rearrangement joins TRBV3-1 (or the pseudogene TRBV3-2) to TRBJ2-3, with D tentatively TRBD2 (7 bases). Germline loops: CDR1 LGHDT, CDR2 YNNKEL (reference sequence). This CDR3 spans 14 amino acids. V dropped 1 base and J dropped 6 bases, with 11 bases sitting between them. For the CDR3, the DNA is TGTGCCAGCAGCCAAGGGAGGGGGGGGGATACGCAGTATTTT. Protein sequence: CASSQGRGGDTQYF.

The chain is built from TRBV7-3 and TRBJ1-5; D remains ambiguous. V dropped 4 bases and J dropped 0 bases, with 19 bases sitting between them. The CDR3 runs 18 residues. Germline V gene lookup returns CDR1 SGHTA and CDR2 FQGTGA. In DNA, the CDR3 is TGTGCCAGCAGCTCAGTGTACAAGACTATGGCTAGCAATCAGCCCCAGCATTTT. Translation gives CASSSVYKTMASNQPQHF.

In DNA form, the CDR3 reads TGTGCCAGTAGTATTGGGGGTAGCGGGAAGCCCCAGCATTTT. Translated, it gives CASSIGGSGKPQHF. The chain combines TRBV19 with TRBJ1-5, with a tentative D call TRBD1 (5 bases). Looked up from germline, CDR1 is LNHDA and CDR2 is SQIVND (reference sequence). The CDR3 totals 14 residues. V gave up 3 bases and J gave up 8 bases, with 14 bases separating them.

The DNA for the CDR3 is TGTGCCAGCAGCAAGAGGACAGGGGCGATCTATGGCTACACCTTC. Translation gives CASSKRTGAIYGYTF. This chain connects TRBV14 to TRBJ1-2; 9 nucleotides line up with TRBD1. The V and J ends lost 5 bases and 4 bases, in that order; junction bases with no gene match: 8. CDR3 size: 15 residues. Germline values: CDR1 SGHDN, CDR2 FVKESK.

V and J are TRBV15 and TRBJ1-4; perhaps TRBD1 as D (5 bases). The V end was cut by 5 bases, the J end by 0 bases, with 13 bases between. The CDR3 spans 16 residues. Germline V lookup: CDR1 LNHNV, CDR2 YYDKDF (reference sequence). The CDR3 DNA is TGTGCCACCAGCGGACACCTTACTGCAACTAATGAAAAACTGTTTTTT. Its translation: CATSGHLTATNEKLFF.

This clone was detected once. The rearrangement uses TRBV13 and TRBJ2-3; 14 positions match TRBD2. Trimming took 0 bases from V and 7 from J; bases not matched to a gene: 9. There are 18 residues in the CDR3. Germline CDR1 is PRHDT and CDR2 is FYEKMQ (reference sequence). CDR3 DNA sequence: TGTGCCAGCAGCTTAGGACCCACCGGGACTAGCGGGAGAAATACGCAGTATTTT. Its protein product is CASSLGPTGTSGRNTQYF.

The chain carries TRBV5-1 and TRBJ2-3; D may be TRBD1 (5 bases). Germline V CDR1 and CDR2: SGHRS, YFSETQ. This CDR3 region has 15 residues. Trimming removed 0 bases from V and 2 bases from J, with 10 bases in between. This CDR3 reads CASSLGQSITDTQYF. As DNA, the CDR3 is TGCGCCAGCAGCTTGGGACAGAGCATCACAGATACGCAGTATTTT.

The genes are TRBV19 and TRBJ2-2; TRBD2 is a possible D gene (5 bases). The V gene's germline CDR1 is LNHDA and CDR2 SQIVND (reference sequence). Trimming left V 4 bases short and J 0 bases short, with 9 bases between. The length of the CDR3 is 15 residues. CDR3 sequence (DNA): TGTGCCAGTAGTACGGGAAATTCGAACACCGGGGAGCTGTTTTTT. It specifies CASSTGNSNTGELFF.

This clone was picked up a small number of times. The chain links TRBV2 to TRBJ2-7; no reliable D call. Germline CDR1 is SNHLY and CDR2 is FYNNEI. The CDR3 runs 15 residues. V was clipped by 8 bases and J by 6 bases, with 23 bases between them. This CDR3 is CASASEGIGVGEQYF. Written as DNA, the CDR3 is TGTGCCAGCGCAAGTGAAGGCATCGGAGTCGGCGAGCAGTACTTC.

This rearrangement joins TRBV4-2 to TRBJ2-7; D might be TRBD1 (6 bases). CDR3 length: 16 amino acids. The germline CDR1 and CDR2 sequences are LGHNA and YNFKEQ. The V end lost 0 bases, the J end lost 9 bases, and 21 bases lay between the germline ends. CDR3 protein: CASSQDEGVMAWGQYF. CDR3 nucleotide sequence: TGTGCCAGCAGCCAAGATGAGGGGGTTATGGCCTGGGGGCAGTACTTC.

This clone has more than one count but fewer than ten. The rearrangement joins TRBV3-1 (or the pseudogene TRBV3-2) to TRBJ1-2, with no clear D. The CDR3 is made up of 12 amino acids. Germline V CDR1 and CDR2: LGHDT, YNNKEL (reference sequence). V lost 1 base to trimming and J lost 6 bases, with 6 bases between them. The CDR3: CASSQASDGYTF. DNA of the CDR3: TGTGCCAGCAGCCAAGCGTCGGATGGCTACACCTTC.